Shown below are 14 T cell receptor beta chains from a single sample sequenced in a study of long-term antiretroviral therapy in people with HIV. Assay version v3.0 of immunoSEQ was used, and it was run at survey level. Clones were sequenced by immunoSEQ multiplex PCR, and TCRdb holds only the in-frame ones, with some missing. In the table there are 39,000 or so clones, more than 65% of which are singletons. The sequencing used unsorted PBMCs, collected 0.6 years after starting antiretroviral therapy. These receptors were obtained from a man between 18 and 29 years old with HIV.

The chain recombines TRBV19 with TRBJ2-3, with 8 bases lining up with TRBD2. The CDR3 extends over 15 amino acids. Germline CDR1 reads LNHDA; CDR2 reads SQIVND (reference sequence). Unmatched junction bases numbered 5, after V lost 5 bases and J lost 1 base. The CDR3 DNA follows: TGTGCCAGTAGTGCGGGGGGACTCCGCACAGATACGCAGTATTTT. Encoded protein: CASSAGGLRTDTQYF.

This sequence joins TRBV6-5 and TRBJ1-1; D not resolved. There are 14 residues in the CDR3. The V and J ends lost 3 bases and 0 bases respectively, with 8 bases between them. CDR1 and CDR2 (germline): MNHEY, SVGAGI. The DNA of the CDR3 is TGTGCCAGCAGTTATAGGAGTTTGAACACTGAAGCTTTCTTT. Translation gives CASSYRSLNTEAFF.

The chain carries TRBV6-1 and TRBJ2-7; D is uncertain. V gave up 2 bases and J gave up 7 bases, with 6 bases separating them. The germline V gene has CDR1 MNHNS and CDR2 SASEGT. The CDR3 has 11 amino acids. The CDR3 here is CASSEPLEQYF. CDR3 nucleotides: TGTGCCAGCAGTGAACCTCTGGAGCAGTACTTC.

The CDR3 here is CASSLFEPSDTQYF. CDR3 nucleotides: TGCGCCAGCAGCTTGTTCGAGCCATCAGATACGCAGTATTTT. This rearrangement joins TRBV5-1 to TRBJ2-3; D remains ambiguous. Germline loops: CDR1 SGHRS, CDR2 YFSETQ. V dropped 1 base and J dropped 4 bases, with 10 bases sitting between them. This CDR3 is 14 amino acids long. Together with reference TRBV5-1 and TRBJ2-3, the CDR3 gives the full variable domain: KAGVTQTPRYLIKTRGQQVTLSCSPISGHRSVSWYQQTPGQGLQFLFEYFSETQRNKGNFPGRFSGRQFSNSRSEMNVSTLELGDSALYLCASSLFEPSDTQYFGPGTRLTVL.

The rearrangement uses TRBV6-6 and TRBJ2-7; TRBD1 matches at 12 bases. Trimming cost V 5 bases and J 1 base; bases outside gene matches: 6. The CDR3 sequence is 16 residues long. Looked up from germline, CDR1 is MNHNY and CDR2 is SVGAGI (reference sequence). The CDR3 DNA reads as TGTGCCAGCAGTACGGGGACAGGGGGCAATTCCTACGAGCAGTACTTC. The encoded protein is CASSTGTGGNSYEQYF.

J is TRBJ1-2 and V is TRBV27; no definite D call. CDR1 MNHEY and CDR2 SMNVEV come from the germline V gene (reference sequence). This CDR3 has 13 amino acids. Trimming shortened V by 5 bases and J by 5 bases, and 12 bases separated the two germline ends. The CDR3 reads CASSPTPAYGYTF. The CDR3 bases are TGTGCCAGCAGTCCCACGCCCGCATATGGCTACACCTTC.

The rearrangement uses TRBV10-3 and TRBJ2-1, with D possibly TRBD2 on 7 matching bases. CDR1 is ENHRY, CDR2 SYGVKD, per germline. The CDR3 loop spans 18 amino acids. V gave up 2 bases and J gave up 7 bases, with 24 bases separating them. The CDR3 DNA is TGTGCCATCAGTGAGCCTCGGTGGGGGGGCGCAAGGACGAATGAGCAGTTCTTC. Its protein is CAISEPRWGGARTNEQFF.

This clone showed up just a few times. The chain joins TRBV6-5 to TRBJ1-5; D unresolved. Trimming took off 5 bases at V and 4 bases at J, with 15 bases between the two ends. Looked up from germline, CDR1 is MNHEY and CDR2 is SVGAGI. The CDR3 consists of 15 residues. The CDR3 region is CASSTGPSINQPQHF. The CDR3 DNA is TGTGCCAGCAGTACCGGGCCCAGTATTAATCAGCCCCAGCATTTT.

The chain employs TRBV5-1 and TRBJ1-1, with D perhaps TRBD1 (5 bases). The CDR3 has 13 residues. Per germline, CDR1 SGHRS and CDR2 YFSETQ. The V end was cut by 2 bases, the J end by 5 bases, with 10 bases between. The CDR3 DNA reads TGCGCCAGCAGCTTCGGGGGATGGACTGAAGCTTTCTTT. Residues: CASSFGGWTEAFF.

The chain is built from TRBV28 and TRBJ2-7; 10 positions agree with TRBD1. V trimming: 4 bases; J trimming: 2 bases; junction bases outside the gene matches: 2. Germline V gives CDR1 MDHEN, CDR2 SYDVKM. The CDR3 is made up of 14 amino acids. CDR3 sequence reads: CASSSGTGAYEQYF. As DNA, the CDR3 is TGTGCCAGCAGTTCAGGGACAGGGGCCTACGAGCAGTACTTC.

CDR3 coding DNA: TGTGCCAGCAGTCGAAACGGAATTCAAGACACTGAAGCTTTCTTT. Encoded protein: CASSRNGIQDTEAFF. This chain connects TRBV6-6 to TRBJ1-1; D gene unclear. Trimming pared 5 bases from V and 3 bases from J, leaving 16 bases between. The CDR3 sequence is 15 residues long. Looked up from germline, CDR1 is MNHNY and CDR2 is SVGAGI (reference sequence).

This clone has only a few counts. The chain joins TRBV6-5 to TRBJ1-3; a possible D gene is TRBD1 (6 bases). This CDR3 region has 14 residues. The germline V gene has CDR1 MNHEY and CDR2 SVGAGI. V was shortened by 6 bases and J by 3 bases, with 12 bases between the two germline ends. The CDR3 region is CASSGTINGNTIYF. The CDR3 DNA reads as TGTGCCAGCAGCGGGACAATTAATGGAAACACCATATATTTT.

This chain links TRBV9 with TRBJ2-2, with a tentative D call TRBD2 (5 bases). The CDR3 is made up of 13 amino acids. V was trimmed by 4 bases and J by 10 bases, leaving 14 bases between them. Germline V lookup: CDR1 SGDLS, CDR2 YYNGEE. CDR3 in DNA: TGTGCCAGCAGCCCCCGGACTTCGGAGGAGCTGTTTTTT. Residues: CASSPRTSEELFF.

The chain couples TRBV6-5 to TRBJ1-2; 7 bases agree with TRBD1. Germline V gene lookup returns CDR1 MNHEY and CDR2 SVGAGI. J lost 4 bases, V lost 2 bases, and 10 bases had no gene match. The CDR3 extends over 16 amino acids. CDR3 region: CASSYHIRGSSYGYTF. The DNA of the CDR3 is TGTGCCAGCAGTTACCACATCAGGGGGTCATCCTATGGCTACACCTTC.